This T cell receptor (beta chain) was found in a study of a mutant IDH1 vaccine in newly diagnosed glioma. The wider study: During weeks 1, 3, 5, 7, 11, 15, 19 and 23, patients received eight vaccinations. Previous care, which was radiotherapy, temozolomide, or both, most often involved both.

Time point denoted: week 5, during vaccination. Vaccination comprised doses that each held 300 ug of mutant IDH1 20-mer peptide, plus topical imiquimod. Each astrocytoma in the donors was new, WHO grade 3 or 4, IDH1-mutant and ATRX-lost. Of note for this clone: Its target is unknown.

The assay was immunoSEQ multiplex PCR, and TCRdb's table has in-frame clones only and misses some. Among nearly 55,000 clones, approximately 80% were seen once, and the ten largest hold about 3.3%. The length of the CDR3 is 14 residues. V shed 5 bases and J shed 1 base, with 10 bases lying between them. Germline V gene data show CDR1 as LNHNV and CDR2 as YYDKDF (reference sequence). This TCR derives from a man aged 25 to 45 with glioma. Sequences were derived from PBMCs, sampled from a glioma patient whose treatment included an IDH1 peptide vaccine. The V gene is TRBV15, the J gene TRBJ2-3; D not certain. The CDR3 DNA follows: TGTGCCACCAGCCCCGCGGATCGCACAGATACGCAGTATTTT. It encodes CATSPADRTDTQYF.